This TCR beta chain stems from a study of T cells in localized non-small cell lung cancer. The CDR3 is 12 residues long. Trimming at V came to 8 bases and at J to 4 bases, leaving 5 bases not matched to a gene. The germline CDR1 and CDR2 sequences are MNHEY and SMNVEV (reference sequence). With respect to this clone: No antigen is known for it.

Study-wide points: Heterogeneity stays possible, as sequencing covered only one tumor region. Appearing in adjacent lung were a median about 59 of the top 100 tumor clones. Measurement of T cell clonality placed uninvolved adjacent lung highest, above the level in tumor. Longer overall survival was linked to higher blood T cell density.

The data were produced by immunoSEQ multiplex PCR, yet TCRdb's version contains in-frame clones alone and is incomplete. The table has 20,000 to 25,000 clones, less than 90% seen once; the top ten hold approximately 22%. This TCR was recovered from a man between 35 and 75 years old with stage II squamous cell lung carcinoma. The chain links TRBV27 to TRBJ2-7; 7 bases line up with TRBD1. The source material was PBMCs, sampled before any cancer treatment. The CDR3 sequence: CASRSTGYEQYF. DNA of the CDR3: TGTGCCAGCCGATCGACAGGGTACGAGCAGTACTTC.